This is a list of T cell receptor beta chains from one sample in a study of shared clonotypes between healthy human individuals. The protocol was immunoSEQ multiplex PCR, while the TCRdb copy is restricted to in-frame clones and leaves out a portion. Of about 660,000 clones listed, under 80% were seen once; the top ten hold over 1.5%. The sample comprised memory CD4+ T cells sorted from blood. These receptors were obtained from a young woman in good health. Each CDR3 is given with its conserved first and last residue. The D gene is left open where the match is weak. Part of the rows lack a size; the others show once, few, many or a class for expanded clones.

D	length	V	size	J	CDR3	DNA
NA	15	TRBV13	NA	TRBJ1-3	CASSAGKGRANTIYF	TGTGCCAGCAGCGCGGGTAAGGGTCGGGCAAACACCATATATTTT
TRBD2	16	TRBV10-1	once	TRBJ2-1	CASSEMASGRANEQFF	TGCGCCAGCAGTGAGATGGCTAGCGGGAGGGCCAATGAGCAGTTCTTC
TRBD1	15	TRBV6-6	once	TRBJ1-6	CASSYRGQGNSPLHF	TGTGCCAGCAGTTATCGGGGACAGGGGAATTCACCCCTCCACTTT
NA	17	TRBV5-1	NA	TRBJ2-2	CASERLRPSPNTGELFF	TGCGCCAGCGAACGACTTCGGCCTAGCCCGAACACCGGGGAGCTGTTTTTT
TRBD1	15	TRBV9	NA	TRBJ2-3	CASSVGQGASGAQYF	TGTGCCAGCAGCGTAGGGCAGGGGGCGAGCGGAGCGCAGTATTTT
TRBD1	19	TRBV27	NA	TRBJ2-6	CASSLYSPGQVAGANVLTF	TGTGCCAGCAGTTTATACTCCCCCGGACAGGTGGCTGGGGCCAACGTCCTGACTTTC
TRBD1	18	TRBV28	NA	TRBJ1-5	CASSWGTGDYDSNQPQHF	TGTGCCAGCAGTTGGGGGACAGGGGACTATGATAGCAATCAGCCCCAGCATTTT
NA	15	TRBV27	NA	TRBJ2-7	CASSLGSGLTYEQYF	TGTGCCAGCAGTTTAGGGTCGGGGCTAACCTACGAGCAGTACTTC
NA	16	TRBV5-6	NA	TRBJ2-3	CASSLDRVTAADTQYF	TGTGCCAGCAGCTTGGATCGCGTGACTGCAGCAGATACGCAGTATTTT
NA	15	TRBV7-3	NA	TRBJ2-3	CASSHGRVPPDTQYF	TGTGCCAGCAGTCATGGCAGGGTTCCTCCAGATACGCAGTATTTT
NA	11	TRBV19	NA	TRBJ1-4	CASGGNEKLFF	TGTGCCAGTGGAGGGAATGAAAAACTGTTTTTT
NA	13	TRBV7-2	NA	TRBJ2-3	CASSLASSDTQYF	TGTGCCAGCAGCTTAGCATCATCAGATACGCAGTATTTT
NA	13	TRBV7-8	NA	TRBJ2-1	CASSSSSGDEQFF	TGTGCCAGCAGCTCTAGTTCGGGAGATGAGCAGTTCTTC
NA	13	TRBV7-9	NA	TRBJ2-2	CAPEVLSFGELFF	TGTGCCCCTGAGGTACTCTCCTTCGGGGAGCTGTTTTTT
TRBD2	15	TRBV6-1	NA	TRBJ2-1	CASSEWTSVYNEQFF	TGTGCCAGCAGCGAATGGACTAGCGTCTACAATGAGCAGTTCTTC
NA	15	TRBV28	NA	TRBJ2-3	CASRSGAQETDTQYF	TGTGCCAGCAGGTCGGGGGCGCAGGAAACAGATACGCAGTATTTT
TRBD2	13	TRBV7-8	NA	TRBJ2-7	CASSRLAGYEQYF	TGTGCCAGCAGCCGACTAGCGGGCTACGAGCAGTACTTC
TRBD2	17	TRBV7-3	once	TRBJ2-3	CASSLGAGGSDMDTQYF	TGTGCCAGCAGCTTAGGGGCGGGAGGGTCCGATATGGATACGCAGTATTTT
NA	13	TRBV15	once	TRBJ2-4	CATSGDNGNIQYF	TGTGCCACCAGCGGGGACAATGGGAACATTCAGTACTTC
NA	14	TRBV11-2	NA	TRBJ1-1	CASSLRVGNTEAFF	TGTGCCAGCAGCTTAAGGGTGGGGAACACTGAAGCTTTCTTT
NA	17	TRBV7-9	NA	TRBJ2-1	CASSTRPVPGLFNEQFF	TGTGCCAGCAGCACACGACCCGTTCCGGGTTTGTTCAATGAGCAGTTCTTC
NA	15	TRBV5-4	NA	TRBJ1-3	CASSLDQSSGNTIYF	TGTGCCAGCAGCTTGGACCAGAGCTCTGGAAACACCATATATTTT
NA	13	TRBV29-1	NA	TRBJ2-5	CSVRGGGSETQYF	TGCAGCGTGAGAGGAGGGGGGAGCGAGACCCAGTACTTC
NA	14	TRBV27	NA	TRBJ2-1	CASSPLDDWDEQFF	TGTGCCAGCAGTCCTCTGGATGATTGGGATGAGCAGTTCTTC
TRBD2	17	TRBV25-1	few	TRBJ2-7	CASSEPGTSGTFDEQYF	TGTGCCAGCAGTGAACCTGGGACTAGCGGGACCTTCGACGAGCAGTACTTC
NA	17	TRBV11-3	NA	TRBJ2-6	CASSFVADDSGANVLTF	TGTGCCAGCAGCTTCGTAGCGGACGACTCTGGGGCCAACGTCCTGACTTTC
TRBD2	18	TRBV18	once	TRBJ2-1	CASSPPVAGGTSDNEQFF	TGTGCCAGCTCACCACCAGTAGCGGGAGGTACCTCGGACAATGAGCAGTTCTTC
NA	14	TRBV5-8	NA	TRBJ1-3	CASSFTGSGNTIYF	TGTGCCAGCAGCTTCACAGGCTCTGGAAACACCATATATTTT
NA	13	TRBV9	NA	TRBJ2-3	CASSVVTADTQYF	TGTGCCAGCAGCGTAGTAACGGCAGATACGCAGTATTTT
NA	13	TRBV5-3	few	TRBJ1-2	CARSFYADYGYTF	TGTGCCAGAAGCTTTTATGCAGACTATGGCTACACCTTC
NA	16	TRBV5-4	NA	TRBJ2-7	CASSLDGGPSSYEQYF	TGTGCCAGCAGCTTGGACGGGGGGCCTAGCTCCTACGAGCAGTACTTC
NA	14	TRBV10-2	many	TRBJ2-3	CASSESAVTDTQYF	TGCGCCAGCAGTGAGTCGGCCGTTACAGATACGCAGTATTTT
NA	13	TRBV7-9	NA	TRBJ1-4	CASSLVGREKLFF	TGTGCCAGCAGCTTAGTGGGGCGCGAAAAACTGTTTTTT
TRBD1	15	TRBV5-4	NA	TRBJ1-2	CASSLGQGSNYGYTF	TGTGCCAGCAGCTTGGGACAGGGGAGTAACTATGGCTACACCTTC
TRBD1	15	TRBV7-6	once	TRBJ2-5	CASSGPGQAQETQYF	TGTGCCAGCAGCGGACCGGGACAGGCTCAAGAGACCCAGTACTTC
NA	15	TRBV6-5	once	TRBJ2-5	CASGGLQTGSETQYF	TGTGCCAGCGGGGGGTTGCAGACGGGATCAGAGACCCAGTACTTC
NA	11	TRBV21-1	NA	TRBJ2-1	CASSLQGWEFF	TGTGCCAGCAGCTTACAGGGTTGGGAGTTCTTC
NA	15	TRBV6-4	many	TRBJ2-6	CASSESSSGANVLTF	TGTGCCAGCAGCGAATCATCCTCTGGGGCCAACGTCCTGACTTTC
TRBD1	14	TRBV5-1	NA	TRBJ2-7	CASSTGTGGLEQYF	TGCGCCAGCAGTACCGGGACAGGGGGCCTCGAGCAGTACTTC
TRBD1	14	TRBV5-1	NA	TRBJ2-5	CASSLGQGEETQYF	TGCGCCAGCAGCTTGGGGCAGGGGGAAGAGACCCAGTACTTC
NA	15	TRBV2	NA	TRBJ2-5	CASSGLVDHRETQYF	TGTGCCAGCAGTGGACTAGTCGACCACCGAGAGACCCAGTACTTC
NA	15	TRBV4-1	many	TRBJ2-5	CASSQGGWEKETQYF	TGCGCCAGCAGCCAAGGGGGCTGGGAGAAGGAGACCCAGTACTTC
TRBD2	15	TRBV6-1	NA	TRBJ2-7	CASIQLAGDPWEQYF	TGTGCCAGCATACAACTAGCGGGAGACCCTTGGGAGCAGTACTTC
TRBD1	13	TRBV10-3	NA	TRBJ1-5	CAISDDRDQPQHF	TGTGCCATCAGTGACGACAGGGATCAGCCCCAGCATTTT
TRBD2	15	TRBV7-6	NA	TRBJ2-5	CASSSGGLAGETQYF	TGTGCCAGCAGCTCCGGGGGACTAGCGGGAGAGACCCAGTACTTC
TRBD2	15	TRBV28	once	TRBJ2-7	CASSLGLAGVYEQYF	TGTGCCAGCAGTTTAGGACTAGCGGGAGTCTACGAGCAGTACTTC
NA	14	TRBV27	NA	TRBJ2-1	CASSGMSSYNEQFF	TGTGCCAGCAGTGGGATGTCCTCCTACAATGAGCAGTTCTTC
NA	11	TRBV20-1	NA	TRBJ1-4	CSARVGEKLFF	TGCAGTGCGAGAGTTGGGGAAAAACTGTTTTTT
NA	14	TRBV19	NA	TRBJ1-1	CASRLSFLGTEAFF	TGTGCCAGTAGATTGTCCTTCCTAGGCACTGAAGCTTTCTTT
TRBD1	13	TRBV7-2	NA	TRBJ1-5	CASSFDRVQPQHF	TGTGCCAGCAGCTTCGACAGGGTTCAGCCCCAGCATTTT
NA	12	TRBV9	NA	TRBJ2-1	CASSPTENEQFF	TGTGCCAGCAGCCCTACAGAGAATGAGCAGTTCTTC
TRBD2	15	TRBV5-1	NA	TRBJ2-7	CASSLEGLATYEQYF	TGCGCCAGCAGCTTGGAAGGACTAGCAACCTACGAGCAGTACTTC
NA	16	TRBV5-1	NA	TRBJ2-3	CASSEGISASTDTQYF	TGCGCCAGCAGCGAGGGAATCTCCGCTAGCACAGATACGCAGTATTTT
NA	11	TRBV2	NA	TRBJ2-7	CASEGEYEQYF	TGTGCCAGCGAGGGGGAATACGAGCAGTACTTC
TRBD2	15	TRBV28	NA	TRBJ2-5	CASSQLAGVEETQYF	TGTGCCAGCAGTCAACTAGCGGGAGTTGAAGAGACCCAGTACTTC
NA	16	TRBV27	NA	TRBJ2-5	CASSSTLSGLRETQYF	TGTGCCAGCAGTTCCACACTATCGGGACTCAGAGAGACCCAGTACTTC
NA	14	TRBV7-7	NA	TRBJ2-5	CASSLAGFQETQYF	TGTGCCAGCAGCTTAGCGGGGTTCCAAGAGACCCAGTACTTC
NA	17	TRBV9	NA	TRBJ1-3	CASSAHPGGSSGNTIYF	TGTGCCAGCAGCGCCCACCCCGGGGGGAGCTCTGGAAACACCATATATTTT